The table lists the clone carrying this TCR beta chain with a few counts. Its antigen is undetermined. V lost 5 bases and J lost 0, with 11 bases in between. The CDR3 is made up of 14 amino acids. In germline, CDR1 is PRHDT, CDR2 FYEKMQ (reference sequence). Time point meaning: persistent/refractory GD, antithyroid drugs over 5 years with positive TRAb. Extracted PBMC RNA gave rise to the TCR library. The data stem from a study of regulatory T cells in long-lasting Graves disease. Points from the study as a whole: Persistent patients shared more public clonotypes (roughly 2,500) than new patients (approximately 900).

CDR3-region Arm-PCR and iRepertoire HTBI primers produced the TCR beta libraries. From the multiplex PCR reads, TCRdb called clonotypes with MiXCR, one entry per CDR3 protein. The sample has some 370,000 distinct CDR3 sequences; approximately 25% are singletons. Specimen: peripheral blood mononuclear cells (PBMCs), collected when the disease was refractory, from a patient treated with antithyroid drugs. V gene TRBV13 combines with J gene TRBJ2-7; no reliable D call. This clonotype was obtained from a woman in her thirties or forties with Graves disease. CDR3 amino acids: CASSQTPDSYEQYF. In DNA, the CDR3 is TGTGCCAGCAGCCAAACCCCAGACTCCTACGAGCAGTACTTC.